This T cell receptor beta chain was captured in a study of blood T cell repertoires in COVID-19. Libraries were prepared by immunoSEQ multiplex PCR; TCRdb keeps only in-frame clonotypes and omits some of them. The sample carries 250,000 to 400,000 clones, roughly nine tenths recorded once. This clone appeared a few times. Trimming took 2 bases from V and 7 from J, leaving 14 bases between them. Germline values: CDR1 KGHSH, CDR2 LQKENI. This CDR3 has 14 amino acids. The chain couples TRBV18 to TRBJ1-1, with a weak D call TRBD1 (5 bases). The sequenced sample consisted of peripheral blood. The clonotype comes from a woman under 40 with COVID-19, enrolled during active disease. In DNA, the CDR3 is TGTGCCAGCTCACCAATACGGGGGTCGGTTGAAGCTTTCTTT. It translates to CASSPIRGSVEAFF.